Detailed here is one TCR beta chain. No antigen is known for it. No clone much larger than this one lies a single base away; base qualities are absent. The sample is drawn from a study of blood T cell repertoires in COVID-19 (dated by TCRdb to about 2020). Background for the entire study: The collaborator samples originated in the United States, Italy and Spain and spanned the acute and convalescent phases of COVID-19. The prospective study material was composed of cDNA or gDNA derived from T cells, B-cell-depleted T cells, or PBMCs. Subjects who had been exposed to COVID-19, were actively infected with it, or had recovered from it provided the deeply sampled blood TCRbeta repertoires that made up the dataset. The repertoires were made available in a free public database intended to serve as a resource for research on the immune response to SARS-CoV-2. The samples were drawn from two sources: the first 160 participants of the ongoing ImmuneRACE study, and 1,200 or so subjects contributed by 6 global collaborators. The sample metadata nearly always contained a de-identified subject ID, COVID-19 status, age in years and sex. Where available, HLA class I and class II types were obtained from metadata supplied by the sample provider rather than from assay-based typing. Beyond this particular receptor, the publication reports: How much clinical and demographic metadata was included differed by source and by participant, and the metadata was provided uncurated.

TCRbeta CDR3 regions were amplified from genomic DNA by means of the immunoSEQ Assay, a bias-controlled multiplex PCR. The authors' analysis ran thus. The number of nucleated cells in each sample was estimated from the amplification of reference gene primers within the assay. To quantify the absolute abundance of each unique TCRbeta CDR3 rearrangement, sequence reads were collapsed and filtered. For each sample, productive Simpson clonality was calculated as the square root of Simpson's diversity index across productive rearrangements. TCRdb retrieved this table from immuneACCESS and kept in-frame rearrangements only. Not all clones are present; in checked studies, unresolved V genes account for under half, and no reason is known for the remainder. V and J calls plus clone size are reproduced from that table; the DNA served to infer D and trimming. The sample table holds 190,000 or so clones, of which around 95% were seen once. The ten largest clones represent 0.6% to 0.9% of the sample.

At one collaborating source in Seattle, patients were enrolled during active infection and were followed longitudinally through the course of disease. Collaborating institutions collected whole blood in K2EDTA tubes following their own protocols. For TCRbeta analysis, collaborators shipped samples as frozen whole blood, isolated PBMCs, or DNA extracted from either of those sample types. CDR1 and CDR2 were assigned from the germline V gene as MNHEY and SVGAGI. There are 15 amino acids in the CDR3, from cysteine to phenylalanine inclusive. Of the read, only the CDR3 DNA is kept; its 45 bases are in frame from base 1. V is cut by 0 bases and J by 9 bases, and the space between the germline ends is 12 bases.

The rearrangement joined TRBV6-5 to TRBJ1-6, with no confidently assigned D gene. The TCR sequence derives from a man aged 25-45 years with COVID-19, enrolled during active disease. Sequencing was carried out using peripheral blood. The DNA sequence is given as TGTGCCAGCAGTTACTCGGGCATGGGTGCTTCACCCCTCCACTTT. Its protein is CASSYSGMGASPLHF.